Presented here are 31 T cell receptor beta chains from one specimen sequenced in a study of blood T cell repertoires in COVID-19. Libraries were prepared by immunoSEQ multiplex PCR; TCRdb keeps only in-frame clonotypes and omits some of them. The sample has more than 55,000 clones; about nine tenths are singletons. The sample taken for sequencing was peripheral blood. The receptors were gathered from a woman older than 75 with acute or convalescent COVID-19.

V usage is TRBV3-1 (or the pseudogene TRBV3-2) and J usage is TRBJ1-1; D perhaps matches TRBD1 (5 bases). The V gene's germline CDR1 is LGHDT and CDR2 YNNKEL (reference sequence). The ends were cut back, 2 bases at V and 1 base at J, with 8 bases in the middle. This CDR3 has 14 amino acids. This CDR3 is CASSQSTGNTEAFF. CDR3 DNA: TGTGCCAGCAGCCAATCCACAGGGAACACTGAAGCTTTCTTT.

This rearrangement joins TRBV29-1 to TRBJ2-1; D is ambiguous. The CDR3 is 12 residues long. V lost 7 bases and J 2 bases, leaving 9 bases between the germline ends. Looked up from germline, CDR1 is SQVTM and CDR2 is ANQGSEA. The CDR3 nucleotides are TGCAGCGCCCTCACACCCTACAATGAGCAGTTCTTC. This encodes CSALTPYNEQFF.

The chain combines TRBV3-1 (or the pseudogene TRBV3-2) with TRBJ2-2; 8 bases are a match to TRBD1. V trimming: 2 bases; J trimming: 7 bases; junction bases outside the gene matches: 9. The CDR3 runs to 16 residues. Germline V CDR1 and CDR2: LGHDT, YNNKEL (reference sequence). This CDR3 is CASSQQGAPKGGELFF. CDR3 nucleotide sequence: TGTGCCAGCAGCCAACAGGGGGCGCCGAAAGGCGGGGAGCTGTTTTTT.

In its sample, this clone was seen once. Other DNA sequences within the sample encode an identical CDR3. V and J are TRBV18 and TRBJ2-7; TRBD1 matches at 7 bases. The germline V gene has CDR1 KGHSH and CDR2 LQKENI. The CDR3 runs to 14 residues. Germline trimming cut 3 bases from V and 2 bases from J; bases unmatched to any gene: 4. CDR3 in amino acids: CASSPGQTPYEQYF. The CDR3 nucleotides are TGTGCCAGCTCACCGGGACAGACTCCCTACGAGCAGTACTTC.

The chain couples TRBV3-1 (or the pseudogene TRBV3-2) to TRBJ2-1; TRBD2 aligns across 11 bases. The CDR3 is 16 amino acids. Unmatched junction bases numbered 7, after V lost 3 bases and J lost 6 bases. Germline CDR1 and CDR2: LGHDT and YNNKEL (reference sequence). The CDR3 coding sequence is TGTGCCAGCAGCCAGCGCGTAGCGGGGGGGAGCAATGAGCAGTTCTTC. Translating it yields CASSQRVAGGSNEQFF.

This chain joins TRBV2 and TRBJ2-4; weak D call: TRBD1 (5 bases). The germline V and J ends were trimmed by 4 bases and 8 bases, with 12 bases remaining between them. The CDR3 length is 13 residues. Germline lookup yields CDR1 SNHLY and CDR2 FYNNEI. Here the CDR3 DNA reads TGTGCCAGCAGTGTCCAGGGCGTATACATTCAGTACTTC. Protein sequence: CASSVQGVYIQYF.

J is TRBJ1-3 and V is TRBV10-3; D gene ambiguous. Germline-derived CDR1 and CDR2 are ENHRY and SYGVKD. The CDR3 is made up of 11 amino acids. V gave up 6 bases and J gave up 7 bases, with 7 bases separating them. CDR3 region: CAIRLGNTIYF. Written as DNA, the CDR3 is TGTGCCATCAGGCTCGGGAACACCATATATTTT.

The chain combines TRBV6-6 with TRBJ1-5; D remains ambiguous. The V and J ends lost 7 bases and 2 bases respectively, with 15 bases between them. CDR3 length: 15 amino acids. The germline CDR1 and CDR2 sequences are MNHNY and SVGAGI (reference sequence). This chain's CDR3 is CASTRGRRGNQPQHF. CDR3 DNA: TGTGCCAGCACTCGGGGTCGTCGGGGCAATCAGCCCCAGCATTTT.

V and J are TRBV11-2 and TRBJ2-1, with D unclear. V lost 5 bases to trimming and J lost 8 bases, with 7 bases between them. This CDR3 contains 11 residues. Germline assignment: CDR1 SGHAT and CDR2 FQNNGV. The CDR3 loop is CASSQSYEQFF. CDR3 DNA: TGTGCCAGCAGCCAAAGCTATGAGCAGTTCTTC. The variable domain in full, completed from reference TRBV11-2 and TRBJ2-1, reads EAGVAQSPRYKIIEKRQSVAFWCNPISGHATLYWYQQILGQGPKLLIQFQNNGVVDDSQLPKDRFSAERLKGVDSTLKIQPAKLEDSAVYLCASSQSYEQFFGPGTRLTVL.

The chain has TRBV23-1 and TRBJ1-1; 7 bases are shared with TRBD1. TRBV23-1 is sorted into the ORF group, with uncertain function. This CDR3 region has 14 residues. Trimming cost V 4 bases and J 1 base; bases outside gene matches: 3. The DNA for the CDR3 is TGCGCCAGCAGTCCACAGGGGTGGAACACTGAAGCTTTCTTT. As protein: CASSPQGWNTEAFF.

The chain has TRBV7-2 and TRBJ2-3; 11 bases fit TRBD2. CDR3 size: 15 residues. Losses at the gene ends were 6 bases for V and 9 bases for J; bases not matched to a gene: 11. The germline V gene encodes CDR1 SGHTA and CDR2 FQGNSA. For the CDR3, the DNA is TGTGCCAGCAGGCCCAAACTAGCGGGAGAGAACACGCAGTATTTT. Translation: CASRPKLAGENTQYF.

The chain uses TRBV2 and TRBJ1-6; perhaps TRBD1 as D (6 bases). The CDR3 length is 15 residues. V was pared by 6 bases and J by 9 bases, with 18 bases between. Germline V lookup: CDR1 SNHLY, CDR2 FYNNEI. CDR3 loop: CASRTRQVIGSPLHF. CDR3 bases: TGTGCCAGCAGGACCAGACAGGTCATAGGTTCACCCCTCCACTTT.

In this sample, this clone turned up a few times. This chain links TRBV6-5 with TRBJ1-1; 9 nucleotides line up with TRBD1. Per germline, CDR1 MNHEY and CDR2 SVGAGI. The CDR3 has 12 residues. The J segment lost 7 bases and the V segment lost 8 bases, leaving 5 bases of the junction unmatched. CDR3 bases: TGTGCCAGCTTTACAGGGGGCATTGAAGCTTTCTTT. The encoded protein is CASFTGGIEAFF.

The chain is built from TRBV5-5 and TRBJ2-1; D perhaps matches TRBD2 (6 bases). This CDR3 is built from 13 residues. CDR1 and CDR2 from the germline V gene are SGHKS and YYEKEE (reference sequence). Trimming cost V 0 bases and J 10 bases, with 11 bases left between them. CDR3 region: CASSLDNGREQFF. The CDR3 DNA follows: TGTGCCAGCAGCTTGGATAACGGGAGAGAGCAGTTCTTC.

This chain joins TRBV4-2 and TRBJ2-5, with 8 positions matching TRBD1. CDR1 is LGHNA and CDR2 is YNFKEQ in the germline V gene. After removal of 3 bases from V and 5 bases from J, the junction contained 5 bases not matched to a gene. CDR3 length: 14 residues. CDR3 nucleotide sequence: TGTGCCAGCAGCCACGGACAGGGAACGGAGACCCAGTACTTC. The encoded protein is CASSHGQGTETQYF.

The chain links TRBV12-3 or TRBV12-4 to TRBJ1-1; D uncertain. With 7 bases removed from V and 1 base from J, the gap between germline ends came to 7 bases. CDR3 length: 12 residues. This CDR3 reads CASTGENTEAFF. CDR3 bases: TGTGCCAGCACCGGGGAGAACACTGAAGCTTTCTTT.

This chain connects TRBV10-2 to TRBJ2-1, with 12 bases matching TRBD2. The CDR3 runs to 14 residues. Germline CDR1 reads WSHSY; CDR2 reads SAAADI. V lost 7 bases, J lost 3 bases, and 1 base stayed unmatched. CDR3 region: CASTTSGSYNEQFF. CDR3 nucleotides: TGCGCCAGCACGACTAGCGGGAGCTACAATGAGCAGTTCTTC.

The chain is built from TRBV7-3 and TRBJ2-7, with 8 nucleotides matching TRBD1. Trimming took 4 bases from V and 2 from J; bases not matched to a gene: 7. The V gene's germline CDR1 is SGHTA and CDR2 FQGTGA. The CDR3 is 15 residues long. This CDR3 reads CASSYRQGLTYEQYF. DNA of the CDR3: TGTGCCAGCAGCTACAGACAGGGGCTGACCTACGAGCAGTACTTC.

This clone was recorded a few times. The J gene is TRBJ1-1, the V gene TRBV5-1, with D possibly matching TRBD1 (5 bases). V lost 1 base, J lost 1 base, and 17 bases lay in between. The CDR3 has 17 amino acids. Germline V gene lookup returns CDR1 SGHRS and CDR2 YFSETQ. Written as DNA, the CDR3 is TGCGCCAGCAGCTTGAGTACCCCAGGGACTAAGAACACTGAAGCTTTCTTT. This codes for CASSLSTPGTKNTEAFF.

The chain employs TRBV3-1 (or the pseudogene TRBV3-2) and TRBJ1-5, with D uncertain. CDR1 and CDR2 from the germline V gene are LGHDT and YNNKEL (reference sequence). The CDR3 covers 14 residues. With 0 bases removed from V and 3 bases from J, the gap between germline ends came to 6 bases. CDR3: CASSQDVNNQPQHF. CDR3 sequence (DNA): TGTGCCAGCAGCCAAGACGTAAACAATCAGCCCCAGCATTTT.

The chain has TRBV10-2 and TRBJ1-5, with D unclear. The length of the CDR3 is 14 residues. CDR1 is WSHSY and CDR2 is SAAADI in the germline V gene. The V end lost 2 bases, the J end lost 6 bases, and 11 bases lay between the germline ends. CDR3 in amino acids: CASSEGGLGQPQHF. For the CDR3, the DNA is TGCGCCAGCAGTGAGGGAGGACTGGGTCAGCCCCAGCATTTT.

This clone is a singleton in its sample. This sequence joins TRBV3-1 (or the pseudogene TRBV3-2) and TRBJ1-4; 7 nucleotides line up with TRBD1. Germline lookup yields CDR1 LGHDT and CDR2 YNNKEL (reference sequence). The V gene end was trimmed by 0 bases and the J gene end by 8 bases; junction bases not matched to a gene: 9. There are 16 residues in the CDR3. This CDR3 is CASSQEVNRGWEKLFF. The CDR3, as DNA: TGTGCCAGCAGCCAAGAAGTAAACAGGGGCTGGGAAAAACTGTTTTTT.

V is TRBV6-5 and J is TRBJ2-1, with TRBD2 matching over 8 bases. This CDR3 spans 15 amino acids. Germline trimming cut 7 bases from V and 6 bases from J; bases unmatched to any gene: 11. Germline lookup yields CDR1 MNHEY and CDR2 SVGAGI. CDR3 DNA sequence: TGTGCCAGCACCCCCATTTCGGGAGGGCGCAATGAGCAGTTCTTC. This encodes CASTPISGGRNEQFF.

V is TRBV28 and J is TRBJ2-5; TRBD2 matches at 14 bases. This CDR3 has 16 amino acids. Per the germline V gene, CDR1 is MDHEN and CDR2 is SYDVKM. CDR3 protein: CATTPGLAGVIETQYF. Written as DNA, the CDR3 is TGTGCAACGACCCCGGGACTAGCGGGAGTCATAGAGACCCAGTACTTC.

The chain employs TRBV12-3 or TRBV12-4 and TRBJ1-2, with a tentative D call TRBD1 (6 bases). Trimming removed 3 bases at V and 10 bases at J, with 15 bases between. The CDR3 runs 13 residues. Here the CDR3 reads CASSLWGEGDYTF. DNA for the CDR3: TGTGCCAGCAGTTTGTGGGGGGAGGGGGACTACACCTTC.

The CDR3 region has the DNA TGTGCCAGCAGCCCACAGGGAGTTGGCGAGCAGTACTTC. It yields the protein CASSPQGVGEQYF. This chain connects TRBV7-2 to TRBJ2-7; D is possibly TRBD1 (6 bases). V shed 5 bases and J shed 6 bases, with 14 bases lying between them. The CDR3 runs to 13 residues. CDR1 and CDR2 from the germline V gene are SGHTA and FQGNSA.

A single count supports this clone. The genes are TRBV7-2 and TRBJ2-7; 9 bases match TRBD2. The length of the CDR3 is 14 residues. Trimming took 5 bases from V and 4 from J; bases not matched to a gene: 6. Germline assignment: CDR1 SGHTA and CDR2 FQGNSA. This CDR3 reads CASSPGLARYEQYF. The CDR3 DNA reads TGTGCCAGCAGCCCAGGACTAGCGCGATACGAGCAGTACTTC.

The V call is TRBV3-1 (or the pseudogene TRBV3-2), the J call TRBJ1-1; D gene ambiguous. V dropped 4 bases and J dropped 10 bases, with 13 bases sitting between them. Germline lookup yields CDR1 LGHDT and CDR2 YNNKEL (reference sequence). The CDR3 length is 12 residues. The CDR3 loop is CASSPLEESAFF. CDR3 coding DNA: TGTGCCAGCAGCCCCCTCGAGGAGTCAGCTTTCTTT.

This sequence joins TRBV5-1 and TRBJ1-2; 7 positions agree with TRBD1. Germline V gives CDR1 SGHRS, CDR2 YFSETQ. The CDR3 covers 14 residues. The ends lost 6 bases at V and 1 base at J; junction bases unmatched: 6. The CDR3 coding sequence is TGCGCCAGCAAGTGGGGGGACAGTAACTATGGCTACACCTTC. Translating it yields CASKWGDSNYGYTF.

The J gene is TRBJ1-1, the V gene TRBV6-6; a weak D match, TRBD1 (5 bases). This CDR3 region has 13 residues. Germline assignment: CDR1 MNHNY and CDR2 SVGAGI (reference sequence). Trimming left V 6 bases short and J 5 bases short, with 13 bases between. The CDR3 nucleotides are TGTGCCAGCAGCCCGGCAGGGTTGACTGAAGCTTTCTTT. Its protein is CASSPAGLTEAFF.

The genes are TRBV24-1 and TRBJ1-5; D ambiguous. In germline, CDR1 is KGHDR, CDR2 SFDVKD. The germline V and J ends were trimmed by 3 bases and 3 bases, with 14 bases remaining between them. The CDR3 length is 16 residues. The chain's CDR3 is CATSDVTPDPNQPQHF. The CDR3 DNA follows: TGTGCCACCAGTGATGTGACTCCTGACCCCAATCAGCCCCAGCATTTT.